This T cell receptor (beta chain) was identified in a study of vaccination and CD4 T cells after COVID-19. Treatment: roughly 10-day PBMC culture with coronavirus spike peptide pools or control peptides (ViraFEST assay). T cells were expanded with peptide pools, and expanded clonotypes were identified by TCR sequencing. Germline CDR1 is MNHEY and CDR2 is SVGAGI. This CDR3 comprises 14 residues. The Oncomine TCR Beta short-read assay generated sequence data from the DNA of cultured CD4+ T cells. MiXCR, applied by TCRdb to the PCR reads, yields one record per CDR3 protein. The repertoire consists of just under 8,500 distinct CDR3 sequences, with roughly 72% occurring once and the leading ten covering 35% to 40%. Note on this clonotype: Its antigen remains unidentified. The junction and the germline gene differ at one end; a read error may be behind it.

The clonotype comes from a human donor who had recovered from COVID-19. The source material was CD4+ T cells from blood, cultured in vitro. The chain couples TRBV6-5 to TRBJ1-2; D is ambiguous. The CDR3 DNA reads TGTGCCAGCAGTTACCTAGACCGCAACTATGGCTACACCTTT. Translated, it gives CASSYLDRNYGYTF.